The 21 T cell receptor beta chains below were found in one sample sequenced in a study of Graves' ophthalmopathy and Graves' hyperthyroidism. RNA transcripts served as template for amplifying TCR beta CDR3 sequences. Second-round multiplex PCR came after first-round RT-PCR with HTBI primers. TCRdb reanalysed the multiplex PCR reads using MiXCR and keeps one entry per CDR3 protein. The sample carries over 650,000 distinct CDR3 sequences, about 38% recorded once. Sequenced material: peripheral blood. The receptors were sampled from an adult man with Graves' ophthalmopathy.

V gene TRBV20-1 combines with J gene TRBJ1-5; 10 positions match TRBD1. The germline V gene has CDR1 DFQATT and CDR2 SNEGSKA (reference sequence). The CDR3 runs 16 residues. The V and J ends lost 3 bases and 4 bases, in that order; junction bases with no gene match: 9. The DNA for the CDR3 is TGCAGTGCTAGGGCCGCCGGGACAGGGGTTAATCAGCCCCAGCATTTT. Translated, it gives CSARAAGTGVNQPQHF.

This CDR3 reads CATSQRIQGAETQYF. CDR3 bases: TGTGCCACCAGCCAACGAATCCAGGGGGCTGAGACCCAGTACTTC. The chain combines TRBV15 with TRBJ2-5; 8 nucleotides match TRBD1. This CDR3 is 15 amino acids long. Germline CDR1 LNHNV, CDR2 YYDKDF (reference sequence). J lost 5 bases, V lost 5 bases, and 10 bases had no gene match.

The chain is built from TRBV20-1 and TRBJ2-7; TRBD2 matches at 7 bases. CDR1 is DFQATT and CDR2 is SNEGSKA in the germline V gene (reference sequence). This CDR3 is built from 13 residues. V was pared by 3 bases and J by 6 bases, with 8 bases of the junction left unmatched. The DNA of the CDR3 is TGCAGTGCTAGTGGGGGGGTTTATCGCGAGCAGTACTTC. Protein sequence: CSASGGVYREQYF.

In regard to this clonotype: A read error may account for a junction end that differs from germline. The chain's CDR3 is CASSALGPGNTIFF. In nucleotides, the CDR3 is TGTGCTAGCAGCGCCTTGGGACCGGGAAACACCATATTTTTT. The gene calls are TRBV9 and TRBJ1-3, with a weak D call TRBD1 (5 bases). This CDR3 comprises 14 residues. CDR1 and CDR2 from the germline V gene are SGDLS and YYNGEE.

This clonotype has at least ten counts. V is TRBV2 and J is TRBJ1-2; TRBD1 might be the D (5 bases). This CDR3 is 15 amino acids long. Per germline, CDR1 SNHLY and CDR2 FYNNEI. The V gene lost 1 base and the J gene lost 2 bases, with 11 bases spanning the gap. CDR3 nucleotide sequence: TGTGCCAGCAGTGAAGTAAGGCCAGGGAACTATGGCTACACCTTC. Translating gives CASSEVRPGNYGYTF. The full variable domain, in which reference TRBV2 and TRBJ1-2 provide the parts outside the CDR3, is EPEVTQTPSHQVTQMGQEVILRCVPISNHLYFYWYRQILGQKVEFLVSFYNNEISEKSEIFDDQFSVERPDGSNFTLKIRSTKLEDSAMYFCASSEVRPGNYGYTFGSGTRLTVV.

Ten or more counts support this clonotype. V usage is TRBV10-3 and J usage is TRBJ1-5; D ambiguous. The CDR3 length is 12 residues. V lost 10 bases and J 7 bases, leaving 14 bases between the germline ends. Looked up from germline, CDR1 is ENHRY and CDR2 is SYGVKD. The CDR3 DNA follows: TGTGCCAGTTCTCCCCCCGGCCAGCCCCAGCATTTT. This codes for CASSPPGQPQHF.

About this clonotype itself: A much larger clone sits a single nucleotide away, making a read error possible. The chain recombines TRBV19 with TRBJ1-5, with a weak D call TRBD1 (6 bases). V was clipped by 1 base and J by 5 bases, with 15 bases between them. The CDR3 loop spans 16 amino acids. Looked up from germline, CDR1 is LNHDA and CDR2 is SQIVND (reference sequence). The CDR3 DNA sequence: TGTGCCAGTAGTATAGCTACCGGGGCAGGGGATCAGCCCCAGCATTTT. Its translation is CASSIATGAGDQPQHF.

This clonotype was seen at least ten times. The gene calls are TRBV19 and TRBJ1-1; 9 nucleotides align to TRBD1. Germline CDR1 is LNHDA and CDR2 is SQIVND (reference sequence). V shed 7 bases and J 6 bases; nucleotides not matched to a gene: 6. The CDR3 runs to 13 residues. The CDR3, as DNA: TGTGCCAGTATTAGACAGGGGGGCGCTGAAGCTTTCTTT. Translation: CASIRQGGAEAFF.

This clonotype showed up many times. The chain has TRBV29-1 and TRBJ2-7; TRBD2 aligns across 7 bases. V dropped 7 bases and J dropped 0; count of bases not matched to a gene: 6. The germline V gene has CDR1 SQVTM and CDR2 ANQGSEA. The length of the CDR3 is 13 residues. CDR3 amino acids: CSASGESSYEQYF. CDR3 nucleotide sequence: TGCAGCGCAAGCGGGGAGAGCTCCTACGAGCAGTACTTC.

The gene calls are TRBV4-2 and TRBJ2-7; the match to TRBD2 covers 8 bases. This CDR3 has 15 residues. Germline assignment: CDR1 LGHNA and CDR2 YNFKEQ. Unmatched junction bases numbered 4, after V lost 0 bases and J lost 3 bases. CDR3 loop: CASSQEGLAGYEQYF. CDR3 sequence (DNA): TGTGCCAGCAGCCAAGAGGGGCTAGCGGGCTACGAGCAGTACTTC.

This chain connects TRBV29-1 to TRBJ2-6; TRBD2 matches 7 bases. CDR1 and CDR2 (germline): SQVTM, ANQGSEA. The CDR3 covers 12 residues. V lost 5 bases to trimming and J lost 11 bases; unmatched junction nucleotides: 6. The CDR3: CSVLRGDYVLTF. CDR3 DNA sequence: TGCAGCGTTCTTCGGGGGGACTACGTCCTGACTTTC. The full variable domain, its missing parts supplied by reference TRBV29-1 and TRBJ2-6, is SAVISQKPSRDICQRGTSLTIQCQVDSQVTMMFWYRQQPGQSLTLIATANQGSEATYESGFVIDKFPISRPNLTFSTLTVSNMSPEDSSIYLCSVLRGDYVLTFGAGSRLTVL.

This clonotype was counted at least ten times. The gene calls are TRBV13 and TRBJ1-1; D is uncertain. The CDR3 covers 16 residues. CDR1 PRHDT and CDR2 FYEKMQ come from the germline V gene (reference sequence). Trimming left V 2 bases short and J 0 bases short, with 13 bases between. CDR3 DNA sequence: TGTGCCAGCAGCTTAAGGACCACTGAGGTGAACACTGAAGCTTTCTTT. It translates to CASSLRTTEVNTEAFF.

The chain employs TRBV19 and TRBJ1-5, with D possibly matching TRBD1 (6 bases). The ends were cut back, 4 bases at V and 4 bases at J, with 14 bases in the middle. The length of the CDR3 is 15 residues. In germline, CDR1 is LNHDA, CDR2 SQIVND (reference sequence). CDR3 sequence: CASSTYREGNQPQHF. The CDR3 DNA reads TGTGCCAGTAGTACCTACAGGGAGGGGAATCAGCCCCAGCATTTT. The whole variable domain, remainder taken from reference TRBV19 and TRBJ1-5, is DGGITQSPKYLFRKEGQNVTLSCEQNLNHDAMYWYRQDPGQGLRLIYYSQIVNDFQKGDIAEGYSVSREKKESFPLTVTSAQKNPTAFYLCASSTYREGNQPQHFGDGTRLSIL.

This clonotype was observed a handful of times. Since no conserved phenylalanine or tryptophan closes the CDR3, a read error is the likely cause. V and J are TRBV6-5 and TRBJ1-5, with unresolved D. There are 14 residues in the CDR3. V was clipped by 6 bases and J by 3 bases, with 12 bases between them. Germline V lookup: CDR1 MNHEY, CDR2 SVGAGI. The CDR3 region is CASRSSAVNQPQHL. In nucleotides, the CDR3 is TGTGCCAGCAGATCGTCGGCGGTCAATCAGCCCCAGCATCTT.

This clonotype was detected only a few times. The J gene is TRBJ2-2, the V gene TRBV7-2; D might be TRBD1 (5 bases). The CDR3 spans 17 residues. The V gene lost 3 bases and the J gene lost 0 bases, with 14 bases spanning the gap. CDR1 is SGHTA, CDR2 FQGNSA, per germline. The CDR3: CASSLVYRTTNTGELFF. The CDR3 coding sequence is TGTGCCAGCAGCTTGGTCTATCGGACAACGAACACCGGGGAGCTGTTTTTT.

This clonotype has only one observation. This chain joins TRBV29-1 and TRBJ2-7; TRBD2 aligns across 10 bases. Germline V gene sequence: CDR1 SQVTM, CDR2 ANQGSEA. The CDR3 consists of 13 residues. The CDR3 coding sequence is TGCAGTGTAAGACGACTAGCGGGCTACGAGCAGTACTTC. This sequence encodes CSVRRLAGYEQYF.

The CDR3 protein is CASSFPQGGQETQYF. The CDR3 DNA reads as TGTGCCAGCAGTTTCCCTCAAGGAGGACAAGAGACCCAGTACTTC. The rearrangement joins TRBV28 to TRBJ2-5; TRBD2 is a possible D gene (5 bases). The germline V gene encodes CDR1 MDHEN and CDR2 SYDVKM. This CDR3 has 15 amino acids. V lost 3 bases, J lost 2 bases, and 13 bases lay in between.

This clonotype appeared once. The rearrangement links TRBV10-3 to TRBJ1-4; D uncertain. The germline CDR1 and CDR2 sequences are ENHRY and SYGVKD. Trimming left V 1 base short and J 8 bases short, with 5 bases between. The CDR3 length is 12 residues. DNA of the CDR3: TGTGCCATCAGTGAGTTGGGCGAAAAACTGTTTTTT. Translating it yields CAISELGEKLFF.

At least ten counts were recorded for this clonotype. This chain joins TRBV10-3 and TRBJ2-7, with D hard to call. Trimming took off 3 bases at V and 3 bases at J, with 9 bases between the two ends. This CDR3 has 13 residues. Germline V gene data show CDR1 as ENHRY and CDR2 as SYGVKD. In DNA, the CDR3 is TGTGCCATCAGTGAAAGAGCAGGCTACGAGCAGTACTTC. It yields the protein CAISERAGYEQYF.

This clonotype was seen ten or more times. The chain recombines TRBV5-1 with TRBJ1-6; 7 bases map to TRBD1. From germline, CDR1 is SGHRS and CDR2 YFSETQ. This CDR3 spans 14 amino acids. V gave up 4 bases and J gave up 8 bases; unmatched junction bases: 6. In DNA form, the CDR3 reads TGCGCCAGCAGCCGGGACAGAAACGATTCACCCCTCCACTTT. Translating it yields CASSRDRNDSPLHF. The full variable domain, its missing parts supplied by reference TRBV5-1 and TRBJ1-6, is KAGVTQTPRYLIKTRGQQVTLSCSPISGHRSVSWYQQTPGQGLQFLFEYFSETQRNKGNFPGRFSGRQFSNSRSEMNVSTLELGDSALYLCASSRDRNDSPLHFGNGTRLTVT.

As to this clonotype: A read error is possible here, since a much larger clone lies one base away. The V call is TRBV6-5, the J call TRBJ2-7; TRBD1 might be the D (7 bases). Deletions cut 5 bases from V and 3 bases from J, with 17 bases between. The CDR3 has 15 amino acids. Per the germline V gene, CDR1 is MNHEY and CDR2 is SVGAGI. CDR3 region: CASSRTGTAGYEQYF. DNA of the CDR3: TGTGCCAGCAGTCGTACCGGGACAGCGGGCTACGAGCAGTACTTC.